The clone carrying this TCR beta chain was counted ten times or more. TCRdb used MiXCR to reprocess the 5' RACE reads, holding one entry per CDR3 protein. The sample lists a few hundred thousand distinct CDR3 sequences; approximately 3.6% were seen once. This entry is derived from a study of T cells after yellow fever vaccination. V trimming: 4 bases; J trimming: 4 bases; junction bases outside the gene matches: 7. The CDR3 runs 14 residues. Germline V CDR1 and CDR2: SGHNT, YYREEE (reference sequence). The sequence came from a man aged 18 to 30 who received the YFV17D yellow fever vaccine. This specimen consisted of PBMCs, obtained 15 days after the yellow fever booster vaccination. This rearrangement joins TRBV5-4 to TRBJ2-5, with 7 bases matching TRBD1. The CDR3 region has the DNA TGTGCCAGCAGCAGACAGGGAGCGGTAGAGACCCAGTACTTC. This gives the protein CASSRQGAVETQYF.